This paragraph reports one T cell receptor (beta chain). For the second PCR, which ran for roughly 6 to 12 cycles, a sample-barcoded 5' primer and a J-beta primer mix were used. TCRdb redid the calling of the 5' RACE reads with MiXCR, one entry per CDR3 protein. Altogether around 800,000 distinct CDR3 sequences are present, roughly 26% being singletons, with the ten largest covering 2.5% to 3.5%. This specimen comes from a study of blood T cells in healthy people across ages. Per the germline V gene, CDR1 is SEHNR and CDR2 is FQNEAQ (reference sequence). The CDR3 totals 16 residues. This sample also belongs to another study, concerning T cells of mothers and their children. That source reports: Both sample barcodes and 2-4 random nucleotides came from the M1S primer of the second PCR.

Material: blood. The chain has TRBV7-9 and TRBJ2-5, with D tentatively TRBD1 or TRBD2 (5 bases each). The last part of the DNA fits TRBJ2-7 better; the J call may be wrong. The sequence derives from a boy younger than 18 in good health. In DNA form, the CDR3 reads TGTGCCAGCAGCGTAGGGGACGGGGCCTCTACCGACGAGCAGTACTTC. Translated: CASSVGDGASTDEQYF.